The following is a TCR beta chain sequence with its context. The data were taken from a study of neoadjuvant anti-PD-1 for oral cavity cancer. Study overall: Non-progressing patients received a fourth nivolumab dose near day 43, then surgery on days 50-56.

CDR1 MRHNA and CDR2 SNTAGT come from the germline V gene. This CDR3 has 17 residues. Trimming at V came to 8 bases and at J to 5 bases, leaving 15 bases not matched to a gene. No culture or expansion preceded analysis of these blood cells. The protocol was immunoSEQ multiplex PCR, while the TCRdb copy is restricted to in-frame clones and leaves out a portion. The sample holds 15,000 or so clones; about 69% are singletons and the top ten take approximately 2.9%. The sequenced sample was PBMCs, obtained before nivolumab (anti-PD-1) treatment. The TCR originated in a person aged 35 to 85 with oral cavity squamous cell carcinoma. The V and J genes are TRBV6-4 and TRBJ1-2; TRBD1 aligns across 12 bases. This CDR3 is CASEILTGQGAGYGYTF. In DNA form, the CDR3 reads TGTGCCAGCGAAATTCTCACGGGACAGGGGGCAGGGTATGGCTACACCTTC.